This TCR beta chain was recorded in a study of beta chain features in type 1 diabetes. The CDR3 totals 15 residues. After removal of 5 bases from V and 9 bases from J, the junction contained 10 bases not matched to a gene. Germline loops: CDR1 PRHDT, CDR2 FYEKMQ (reference sequence). What was sequenced were expressed TCRB transcripts, since all of the isolated RNA had been reverse transcribed. TCRdb keeps only in-frame clones here, not all; method: immunoSEQ multiplex PCR. Of 330,000 or so clones listed, around 20% are singletons. Sampling consisted of one heparinised blood draw per donor, averaging about 116 mL.

This chain joins TRBV13 and TRBJ2-7, with 13 bases identical to TRBD2. Sequenced sample: naive CD4+ T cells from blood. The receptor was derived from a young woman in good health. CDR3 sequence reads: CASSRGLAGRFGQYF. In DNA, the CDR3 is TGTGCCAGCAGCAGGGGACTAGCGGGAAGGTTCGGGCAGTACTTC.